This T cell receptor beta chain was obtained from a study of a mutant IDH1 vaccine in newly diagnosed glioma. On the study more broadly: Patients arrived already treated with radiotherapy, temozolomide, or both, most having had both.

TCRdb's copy holds only in-frame clones and misses some; the assay was immunoSEQ multiplex PCR. This sample has 60,000 to 85,000 clones, with less than 85% found just once. Time point of the sample: baseline, week 1 (first vaccination visit). Regarding treatment: pre-vaccination baseline after standard-of-care therapy. The germline V gene encodes CDR1 MRHNA and CDR2 SNTAGT. V shed 2 bases and J shed 5 bases, with 4 bases lying between them. This CDR3 region has 12 residues. The TCR sequence derives from a man aged 50-59 years with glioma. Specimen: PBMCs, collected from a glioma patient treated with radiotherapy, temozolomide or both. V is TRBV6-4 and J is TRBJ2-4; D is unclear. The CDR3 nucleotides read TGTGCCAGCAGTGACAGTCAAAACATTCAGTACTTC. Residues: CASSDSQNIQYF.